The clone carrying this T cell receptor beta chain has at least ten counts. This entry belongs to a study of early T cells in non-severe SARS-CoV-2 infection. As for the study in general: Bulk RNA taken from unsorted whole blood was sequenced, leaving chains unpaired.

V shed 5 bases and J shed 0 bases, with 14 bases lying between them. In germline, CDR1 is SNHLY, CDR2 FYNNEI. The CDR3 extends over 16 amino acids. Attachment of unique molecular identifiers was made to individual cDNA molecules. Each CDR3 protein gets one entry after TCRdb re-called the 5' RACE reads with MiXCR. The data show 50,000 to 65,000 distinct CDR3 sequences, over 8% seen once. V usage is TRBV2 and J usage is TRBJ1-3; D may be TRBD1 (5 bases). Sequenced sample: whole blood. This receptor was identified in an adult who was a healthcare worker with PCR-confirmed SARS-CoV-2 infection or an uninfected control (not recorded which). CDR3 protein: CASSLQALGSGNTIYF. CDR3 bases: TGTGCCAGCAGTTTACAGGCGCTCGGCTCTGGAAACACCATATATTTT.